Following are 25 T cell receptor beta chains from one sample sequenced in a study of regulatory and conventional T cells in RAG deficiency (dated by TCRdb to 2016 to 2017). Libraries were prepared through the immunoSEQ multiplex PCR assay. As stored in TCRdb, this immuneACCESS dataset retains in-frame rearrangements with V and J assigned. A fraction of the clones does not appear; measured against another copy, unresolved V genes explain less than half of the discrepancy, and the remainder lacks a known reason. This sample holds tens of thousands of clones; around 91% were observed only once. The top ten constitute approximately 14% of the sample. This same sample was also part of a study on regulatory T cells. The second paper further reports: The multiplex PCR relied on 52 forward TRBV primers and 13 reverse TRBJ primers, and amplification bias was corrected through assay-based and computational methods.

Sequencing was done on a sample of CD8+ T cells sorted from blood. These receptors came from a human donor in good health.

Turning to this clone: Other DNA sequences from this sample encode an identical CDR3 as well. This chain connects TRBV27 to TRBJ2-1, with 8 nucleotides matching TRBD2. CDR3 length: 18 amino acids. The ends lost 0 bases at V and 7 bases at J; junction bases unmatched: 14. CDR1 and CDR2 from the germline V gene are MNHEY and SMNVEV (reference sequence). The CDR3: CASSLSGFPAGEFNEQFF. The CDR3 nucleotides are TGTGCCAGCAGTTTATCCGGTTTTCCAGCGGGGGAGTTTAATGAGCAGTTCTTC.

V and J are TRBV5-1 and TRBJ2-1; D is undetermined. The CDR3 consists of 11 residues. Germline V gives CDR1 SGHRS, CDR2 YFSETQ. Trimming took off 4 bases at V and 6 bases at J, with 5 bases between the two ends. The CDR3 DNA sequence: TGCGCCAGCAGCAAGGGCAATGAGCAGTTCTTC. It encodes CASSKGNEQFF.

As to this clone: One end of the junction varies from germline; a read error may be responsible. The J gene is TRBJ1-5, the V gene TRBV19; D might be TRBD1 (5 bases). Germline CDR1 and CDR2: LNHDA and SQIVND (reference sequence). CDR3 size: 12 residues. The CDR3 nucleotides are TGTGCCAGTAGTATGCTCGGGACCCTACAGAATTTT. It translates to CASSMLGTLQNF.

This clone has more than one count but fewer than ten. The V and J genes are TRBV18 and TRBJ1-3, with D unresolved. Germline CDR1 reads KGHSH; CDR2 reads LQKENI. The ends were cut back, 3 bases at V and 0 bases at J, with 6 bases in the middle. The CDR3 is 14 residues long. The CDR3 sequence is CASSPTISGNTIYF. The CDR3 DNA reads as TGTGCCAGCTCACCGACCATCTCTGGAAACACCATATATTTT.

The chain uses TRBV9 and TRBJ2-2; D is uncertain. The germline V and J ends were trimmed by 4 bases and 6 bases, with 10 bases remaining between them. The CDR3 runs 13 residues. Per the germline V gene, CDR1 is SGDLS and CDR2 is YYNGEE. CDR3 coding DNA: TGTGCCAGCAGCCCCGGCGCCGCCGGGGAGCTGTTTTTT. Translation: CASSPGAAGELFF. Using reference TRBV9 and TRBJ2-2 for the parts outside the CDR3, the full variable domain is DSGVTQTPKHLITATGQRVTLRCSPRSGDLSVYWYQQSLDQGLQFLIQYYNGEERAKGNILERFSAQQFPDLHSELNLSSLELGDSALYFCASSPGAAGELFFGEGSRLTVL.

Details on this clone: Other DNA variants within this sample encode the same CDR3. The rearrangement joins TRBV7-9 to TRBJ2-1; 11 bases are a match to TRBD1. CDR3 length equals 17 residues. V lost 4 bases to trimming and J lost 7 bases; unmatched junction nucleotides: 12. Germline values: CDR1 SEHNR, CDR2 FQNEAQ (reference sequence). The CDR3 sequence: CASSSTDRGRLKNEQFF. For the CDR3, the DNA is TGTGCCAGCAGCTCAACGGACAGGGGGCGCTTGAAAAATGAGCAGTTCTTC.

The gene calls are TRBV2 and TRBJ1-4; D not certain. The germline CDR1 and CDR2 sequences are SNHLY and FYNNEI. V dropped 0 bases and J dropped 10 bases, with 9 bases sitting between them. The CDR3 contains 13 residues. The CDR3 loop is CASSEAGFGKLFF. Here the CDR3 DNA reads TGTGCCAGCAGTGAAGCCGGGTTTGGAAAACTGTTTTTT.

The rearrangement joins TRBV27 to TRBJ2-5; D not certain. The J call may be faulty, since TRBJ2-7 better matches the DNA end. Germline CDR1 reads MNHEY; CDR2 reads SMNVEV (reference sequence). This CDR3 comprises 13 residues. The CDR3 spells CASSLVSHYEQYF. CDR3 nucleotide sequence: TGTGCCAGCAGTTTAGTTTCCCACTACGAGCAGTACTTC.

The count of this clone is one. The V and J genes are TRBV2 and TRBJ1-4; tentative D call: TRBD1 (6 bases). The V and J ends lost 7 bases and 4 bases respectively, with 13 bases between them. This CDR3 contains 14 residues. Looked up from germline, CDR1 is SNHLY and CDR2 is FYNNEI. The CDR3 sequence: CASTTDRVNEKLFF. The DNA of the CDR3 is TGTGCCAGCACCACGGACAGAGTTAATGAAAAACTGTTTTTT.

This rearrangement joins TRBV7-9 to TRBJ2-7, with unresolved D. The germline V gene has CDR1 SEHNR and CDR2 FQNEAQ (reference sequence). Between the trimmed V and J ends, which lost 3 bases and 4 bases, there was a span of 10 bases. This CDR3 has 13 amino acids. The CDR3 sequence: CASSLSVAYEQYF. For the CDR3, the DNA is TGTGCCAGCAGCTTGTCAGTGGCGTACGAGCAGTACTTC.

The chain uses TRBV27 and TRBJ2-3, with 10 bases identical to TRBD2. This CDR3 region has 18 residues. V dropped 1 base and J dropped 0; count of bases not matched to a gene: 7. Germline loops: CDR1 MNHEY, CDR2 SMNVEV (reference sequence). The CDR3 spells CASSLFTSGTTSTDTQYF. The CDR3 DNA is TGTGCCAGCAGTTTATTTACTAGCGGGACTACTAGCACAGATACGCAGTATTTT.

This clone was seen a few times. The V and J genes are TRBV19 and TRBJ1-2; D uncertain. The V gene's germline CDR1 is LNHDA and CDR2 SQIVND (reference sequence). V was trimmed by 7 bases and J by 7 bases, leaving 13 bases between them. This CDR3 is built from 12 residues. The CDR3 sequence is CASISDGFGYTF. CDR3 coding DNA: TGTGCCAGTATTTCGGACGGATTTGGCTACACCTTC.

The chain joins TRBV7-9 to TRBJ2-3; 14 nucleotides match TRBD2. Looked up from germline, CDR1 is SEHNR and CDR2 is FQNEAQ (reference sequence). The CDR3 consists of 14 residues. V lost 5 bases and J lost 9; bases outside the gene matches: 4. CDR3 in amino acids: CASSPGTSGRTQYF. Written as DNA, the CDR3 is TGTGCCAGCAGCCCCGGGACTAGCGGGAGAACGCAGTATTTT. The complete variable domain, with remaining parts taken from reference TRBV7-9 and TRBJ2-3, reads DTGVSQNPRHKITKRGQNVTFRCDPISEHNRLYWYRQTLGQGPEFLTYFQNEAQLEKSRLLSDRFSAERPKGSFSTLEIQRTEQGDSAMYLCASSPGTSGRTQYFGPGTRLTVL.

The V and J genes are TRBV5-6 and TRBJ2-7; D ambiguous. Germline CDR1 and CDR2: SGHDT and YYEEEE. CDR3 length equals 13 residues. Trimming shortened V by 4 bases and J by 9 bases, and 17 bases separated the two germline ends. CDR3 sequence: CASSKGPDGGQYF. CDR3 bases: TGTGCCAGCAGCAAAGGACCCGACGGCGGGCAGTACTTC.

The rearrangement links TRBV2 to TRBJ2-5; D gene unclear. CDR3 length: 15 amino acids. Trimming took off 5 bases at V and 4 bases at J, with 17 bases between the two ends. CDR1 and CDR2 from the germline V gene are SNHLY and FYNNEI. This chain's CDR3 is CASSIRTTRLETQYF. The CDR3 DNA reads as TGTGCCAGCAGTATACGGACCACGAGGTTAGAGACCCAGTACTTC.

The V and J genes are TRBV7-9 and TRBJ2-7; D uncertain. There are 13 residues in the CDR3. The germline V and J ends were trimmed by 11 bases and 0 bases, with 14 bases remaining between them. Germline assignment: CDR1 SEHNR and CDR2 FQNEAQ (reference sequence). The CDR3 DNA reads TGTGCCTCCAGCAGGACCGACTCCTACGAGCAGTACTTC. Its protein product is CASSRTDSYEQYF. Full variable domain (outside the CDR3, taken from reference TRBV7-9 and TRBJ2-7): DTGVSQNPRHKITKRGQNVTFRCDPISEHNRLYWYRQTLGQGPEFLTYFQNEAQLEKSRLLSDRFSAERPKGSFSTLEIQRTEQGDSAMYLCASSRTDSYEQYFGPGTRLTVT.

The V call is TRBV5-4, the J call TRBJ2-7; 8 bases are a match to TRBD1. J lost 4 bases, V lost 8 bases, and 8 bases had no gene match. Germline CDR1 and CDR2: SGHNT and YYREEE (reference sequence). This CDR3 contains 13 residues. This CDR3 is CASNSGTGYEQYF. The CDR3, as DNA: TGTGCCAGTAATTCCGGGACAGGTTACGAGCAGTACTTC.

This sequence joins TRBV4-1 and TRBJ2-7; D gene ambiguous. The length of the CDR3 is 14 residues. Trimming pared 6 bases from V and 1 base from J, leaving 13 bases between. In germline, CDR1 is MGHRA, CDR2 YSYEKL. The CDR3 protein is CASRDEIISYEQYF. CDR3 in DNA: TGCGCCAGCAGGGACGAGATAATTTCCTACGAGCAGTACTTC.

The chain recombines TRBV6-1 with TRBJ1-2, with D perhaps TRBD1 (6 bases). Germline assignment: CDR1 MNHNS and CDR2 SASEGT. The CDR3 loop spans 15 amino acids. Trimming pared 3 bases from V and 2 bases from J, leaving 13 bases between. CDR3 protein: CASSDPDRINYGYTF. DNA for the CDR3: TGTGCCAGCAGTGACCCGGACAGAATAAACTATGGCTACACCTTC.

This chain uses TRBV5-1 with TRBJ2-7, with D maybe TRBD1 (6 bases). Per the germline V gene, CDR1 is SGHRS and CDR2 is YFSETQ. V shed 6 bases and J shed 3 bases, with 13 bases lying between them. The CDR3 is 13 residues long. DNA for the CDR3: TGCGCCAGCACCCCGGACAGCAACTACGAGCAGTACTTC. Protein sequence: CASTPDSNYEQYF. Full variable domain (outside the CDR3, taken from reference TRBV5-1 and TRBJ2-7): KAGVTQTPRYLIKTRGQQVTLSCSPISGHRSVSWYQQTPGQGLQFLFEYFSETQRNKGNFPGRFSGRQFSNSRSEMNVSTLELGDSALYLCASTPDSNYEQYFGPGTRLTVT.

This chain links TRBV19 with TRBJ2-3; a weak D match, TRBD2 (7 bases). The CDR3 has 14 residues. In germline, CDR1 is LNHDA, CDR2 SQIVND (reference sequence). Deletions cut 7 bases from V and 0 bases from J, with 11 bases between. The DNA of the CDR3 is TGTGCCAGTACCCGGGGGGCGAGCACAGATACGCAGTATTTT. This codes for CASTRGASTDTQYF. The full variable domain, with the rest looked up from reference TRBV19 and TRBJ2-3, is DGGITQSPKYLFRKEGQNVTLSCEQNLNHDAMYWYRQDPGQGLRLIYYSQIVNDFQKGDIAEGYSVSREKKESFPLTVTSAQKNPTAFYLCASTRGASTDTQYFGPGTRLTVL.

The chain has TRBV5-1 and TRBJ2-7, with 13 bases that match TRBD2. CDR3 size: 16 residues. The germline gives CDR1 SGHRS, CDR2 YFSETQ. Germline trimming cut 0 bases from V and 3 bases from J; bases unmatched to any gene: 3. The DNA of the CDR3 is TGCGCCAGCAGCTTGGGAACTAGCGGGGGGGACTACGAGCAGTACTTC. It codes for CASSLGTSGGDYEQYF.

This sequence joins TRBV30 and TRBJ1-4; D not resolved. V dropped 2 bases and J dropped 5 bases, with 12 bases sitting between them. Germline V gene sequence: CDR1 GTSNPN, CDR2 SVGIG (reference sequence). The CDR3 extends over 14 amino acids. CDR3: CAWSSTELNEKLFF. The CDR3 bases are TGTGCCTGGAGTTCTACGGAATTAAATGAAAAACTGTTTTTT.

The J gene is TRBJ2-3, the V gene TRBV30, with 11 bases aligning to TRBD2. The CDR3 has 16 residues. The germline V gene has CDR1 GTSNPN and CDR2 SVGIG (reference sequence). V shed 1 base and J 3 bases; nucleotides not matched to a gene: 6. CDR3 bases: TGTGCCTGGAGTGAGGGTAGCGGGGGGGGGACAGATACGCAGTATTTT. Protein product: CAWSEGSGGGTDTQYF.

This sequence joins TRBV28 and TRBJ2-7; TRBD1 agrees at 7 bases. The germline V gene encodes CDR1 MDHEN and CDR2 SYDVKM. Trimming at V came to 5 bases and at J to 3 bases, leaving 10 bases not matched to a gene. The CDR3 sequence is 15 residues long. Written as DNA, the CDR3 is TGTGCCAGCAGTCTCAAGGGACAGCCATTCTACGAGCAGTACTTC. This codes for CASSLKGQPFYEQYF.